This paragraph reports one T cell receptor beta chain. Antigen: not known. In the PCR, 60 Vbeta and 13 Jbeta primers were used. Libraries were prepared by immunoSEQ multiplex PCR; TCRdb keeps only in-frame clonotypes and omits some of them. This repertoire shows around 150,000 clones, about three fifths found once; its top ten account for 6% to 8.5%. The sample belongs to a study of cytomegalovirus exposure and HLA in healthy donors. Study results and caveats: With high specificity and sensitivity, the classifier reportedly diagnosed cytomegalovirus status. Some TCR beta chains (around 180 of them) were listed as cytomegalovirus-associated.

The germline gives CDR1 SGDLS, CDR2 YYNGEE. V was clipped by 5 bases and J by 6 bases; unmatched bases: 12. The CDR3 runs 15 residues. The chain uses TRBV9 and TRBJ2-7, with 9 bases that match TRBD1. The receptor comes from a woman aged 55-70 years in good health and CMV-seropositive. Specimen: PBMCs. The CDR3 protein is CASSDSGTGFGEQYF. CDR3 nucleotide sequence: TGTGCCAGCAGTGACTCCGGGACAGGGTTCGGCGAGCAGTACTTC.